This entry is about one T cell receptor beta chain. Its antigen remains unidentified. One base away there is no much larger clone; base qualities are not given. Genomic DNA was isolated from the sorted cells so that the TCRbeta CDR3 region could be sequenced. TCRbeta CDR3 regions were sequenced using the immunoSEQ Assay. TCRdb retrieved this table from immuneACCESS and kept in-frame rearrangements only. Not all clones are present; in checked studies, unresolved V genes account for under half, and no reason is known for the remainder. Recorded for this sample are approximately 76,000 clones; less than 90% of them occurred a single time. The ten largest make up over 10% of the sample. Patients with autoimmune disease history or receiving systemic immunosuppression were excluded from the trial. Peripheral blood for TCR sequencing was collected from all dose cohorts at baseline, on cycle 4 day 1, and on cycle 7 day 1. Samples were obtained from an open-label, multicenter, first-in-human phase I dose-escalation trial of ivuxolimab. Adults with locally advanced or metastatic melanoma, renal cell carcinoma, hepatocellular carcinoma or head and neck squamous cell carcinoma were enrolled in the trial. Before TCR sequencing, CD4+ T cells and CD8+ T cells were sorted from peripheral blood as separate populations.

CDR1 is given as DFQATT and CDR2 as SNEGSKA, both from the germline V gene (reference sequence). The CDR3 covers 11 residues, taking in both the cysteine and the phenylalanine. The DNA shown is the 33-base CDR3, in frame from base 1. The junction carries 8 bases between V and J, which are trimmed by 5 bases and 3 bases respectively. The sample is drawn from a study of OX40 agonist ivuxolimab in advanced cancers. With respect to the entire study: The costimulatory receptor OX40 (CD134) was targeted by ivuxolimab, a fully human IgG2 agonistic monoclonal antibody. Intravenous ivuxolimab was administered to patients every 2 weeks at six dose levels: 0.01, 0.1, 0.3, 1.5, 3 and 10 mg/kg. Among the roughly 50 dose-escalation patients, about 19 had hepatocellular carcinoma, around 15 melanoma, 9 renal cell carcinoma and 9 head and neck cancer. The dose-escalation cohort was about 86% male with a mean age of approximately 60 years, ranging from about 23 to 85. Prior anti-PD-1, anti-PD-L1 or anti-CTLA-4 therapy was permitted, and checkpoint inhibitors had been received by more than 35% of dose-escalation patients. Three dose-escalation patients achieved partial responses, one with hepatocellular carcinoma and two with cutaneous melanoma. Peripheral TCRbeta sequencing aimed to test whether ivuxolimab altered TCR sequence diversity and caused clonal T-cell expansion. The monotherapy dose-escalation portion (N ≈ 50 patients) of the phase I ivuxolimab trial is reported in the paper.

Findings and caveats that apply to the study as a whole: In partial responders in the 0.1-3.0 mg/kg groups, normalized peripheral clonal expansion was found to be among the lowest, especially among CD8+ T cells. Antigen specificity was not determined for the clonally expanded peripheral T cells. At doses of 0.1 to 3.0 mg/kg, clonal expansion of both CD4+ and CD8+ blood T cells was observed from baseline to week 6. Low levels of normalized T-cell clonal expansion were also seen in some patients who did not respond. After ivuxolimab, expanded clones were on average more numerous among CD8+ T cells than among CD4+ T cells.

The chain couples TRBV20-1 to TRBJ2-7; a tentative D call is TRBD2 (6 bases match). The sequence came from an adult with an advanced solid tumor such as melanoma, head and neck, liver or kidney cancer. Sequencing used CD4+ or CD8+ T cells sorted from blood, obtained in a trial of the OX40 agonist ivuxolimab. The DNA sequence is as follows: TGCAGTGCTTTCGGGAGCTACGAGCAGTACTTC. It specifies CSAFGSYEQYF.